A selection of T cell receptor beta chains follows, all from one sample in a study of shared clonotypes between healthy human individuals. Assay: immunoSEQ multiplex PCR; the TCRdb copy retains only in-frame clones and omits some. The sample carries a few million clones, around 94% recorded once. Sequencing input: naive CD4+ T cells sorted from blood. All receptors come from a man between 18 and 35 years old in good health. The CDR3 runs from the conserved cysteine through the conserved F or W. The order of the fields is clone size, D gene, V gene, J gene, CDR3 DNA, CDR3 protein. D genes are given only for firm matches. The listing skips clone size in some rows; elsewhere it reads once, few, many or a size class.

.,TRBD1,TRBV30,TRBJ2-5,TGTGCCTGGAGAGCAGGGGGCAGAGAGACCCAGTACTTC,CAWRAGGRETQYF
.,.,TRBV7-9,TRBJ1-2,TGTGCCAGCAGCTCCGGCCCAGGGGTAGGCTACACCTTC,CASSSGPGVGYTF
.,.,TRBV7-9,TRBJ1-5,TGTGCCAGCAGCCCCACGTTGGGGGGCAATCAGCCCCAGCATTTT,CASSPTLGGNQPQHF
.,TRBD1,TRBV4-1,TRBJ1-3,TGCGCCAGCAGCCCCCGGGACAGAGTTCTCCTTTCAGTCGGAAACACCATATATTTT,CASSPRDRVLLSVGNTIYF
.,.,TRBV18,TRBJ2-7,TGTGCCAGCTCACCGCAGGAGGGCCGGGACGAGCAGTACTTC,CASSPQEGRDEQYF
.,.,TRBV5-1,TRBJ2-5,TGCGCCAGCGTGCAGGGACACCAAGAGACCCAGTACTTC,CASVQGHQETQYF
.,.,TRBV10-2,TRBJ2-1,TGCGCCAGCAGTGGGCACAAAAGCTCCTACAATGAGCAGTTCTTC,CASSGHKSSYNEQFF
.,.,TRBV7-9,TRBJ1-5,TGTGCCAGCAGCTTATCCCCAGGCAATCAGCCCCAGCATTTT,CASSLSPGNQPQHF
.,.,TRBV28,TRBJ1-1,TGTGCCACGGCCAGTGGGCAGGGTTTCGCTGAAGCTTTCTTT,CATASGQGFAEAFF
few,.,TRBV11-2,TRBJ1-5,TGTGCCAGCAGCTTAGAGAGCAATCAGCCCCAGCATTTT,CASSLESNQPQHF
.,TRBD2,TRBV11-2,TRBJ2-2,TGTGCCAGCAGCGATCGGACTAGCAGTAACACCGGGGAGCTGTTTTTT,CASSDRTSSNTGELFF
once,TRBD1,TRBV5-1,TRBJ1-2,TGCGCCAGCAGCCCTCTACAGGGGGTAAATGGCTACACCTTC,CASSPLQGVNGYTF
.,TRBD2,TRBV5-1,TRBJ2-1,TGCGCCAGCAGACCTGCTAGCGGAACCTACAATGAGCAGTTCTTC,CASRPASGTYNEQFF
.,.,TRBV15,TRBJ2-2,TGTGCCACCAGCAGAGTCGGGGGAACCGGGGAGCTGTTTTTT,CATSRVGGTGELFF
.,.,TRBV27,TRBJ2-1,TGTGCCACTAGATCCGGGAGCCACGCTAGTCAAAACAATGAGCAGTTCTTC,CATRSGSHASQNNEQFF
.,TRBD2,TRBV27,TRBJ2-7,TGTGCCAGCAGTATTAGCGGGCCCACCTACGAGCAGTACTTC,CASSISGPTYEQYF
.,.,TRBV5-4,TRBJ1-4,TGTGCCAGCAGCGGACAGACAACTAATGAAAAACTGTTTTTT,CASSGQTTNEKLFF
.,.,TRBV5-1,TRBJ2-1,TGCGCCAGCAGCTTGAACAGTGGAACGAATGAGCAGTTCTTC,CASSLNSGTNEQFF
.,.,TRBV6-5,TRBJ2-3,TGTGCCAGCAGCGCCAGATACGACACAGATACGCAGTATTTT,CASSARYDTDTQYF
once,.,TRBV18,TRBJ2-4,TGTGCCAGCTCGCCCGGGAGCAACAAAAACATTCAGTACTTC,CASSPGSNKNIQYF
.,.,TRBV6-5,TRBJ2-7,TGTGCCAGCAGAAGGGGAGGCAACTACGAGCAGTACTTC,CASRRGGNYEQYF
.,TRBD1,TRBV15,TRBJ2-1,TGTGCCACCAGCAGGGGAGGGGACAGGGATTACAATGAGCAGTTCTTC,CATSRGGDRDYNEQFF
.,TRBD2,TRBV19,TRBJ2-7,TGTGCCAGTAGTATCCCCTCGGGAGGCGAGCAGTACTTC,CASSIPSGGEQYF
.,.,TRBV4-1,TRBJ2-7,TGCGCCAGCAGCCAAGGGCCTACCACCGGGAGCTACGAGCAGTACTTC,CASSQGPTTGSYEQYF
.,TRBD1,TRBV30,TRBJ2-7,TGTGCCTGGAGTGAAGGGGGCGCCTCCTACGAGCAGTACTTC,CAWSEGGASYEQYF
.,.,TRBV18,TRBJ2-3,TGTGCCAGCTCGGACTACCTACTCACAGATACGCAGTATTTT,CASSDYLLTDTQYF
.,.,TRBV5-1,TRBJ2-2,TGCGCCAGCAGCGAGGGACCGCCGAACACCGGGGAGCTGTTTTTT,CASSEGPPNTGELFF
.,.,TRBV6-6,TRBJ2-1,TGTGCCAGCAGTTTACTAAATCCCTCCTACAATGAGCAGTTCTTC,CASSLLNPSYNEQFF
.,.,TRBV10-3,TRBJ1-4,TGTGCCATCTCGGGGTTCCCTAATGAAAAACTGTTTTTT,CAISGFPNEKLFF
.,.,TRBV11-2,TRBJ2-2,TGTGCCAGCAGCTTTACGGACACCGGGGAGCTGTTTTTT,CASSFTDTGELFF
.,TRBD1,TRBV30,TRBJ1-2,TGTGCCTGGAGTGTCCTCGGGACAGGCGGGGGATATGGCTACACCTTC,CAWSVLGTGGGYGYTF
once,TRBD2,TRBV27,TRBJ2-2,TGTGCCAGCAGTTTATACGGACCGGGACTAGCATCGACCGGGGAGCTGTTTTTT,CASSLYGPGLASTGELFF
.,.,TRBV6-6,TRBJ1-4,TGTGCCAGCGACAGCCCACCCAATGAAAAACTGTTTTTT,CASDSPPNEKLFF
.,.,TRBV18,TRBJ1-2,TGTGCCAGCTCAGGGGTAACTGGCTACACCTTC,CASSGVTGYTF
.,TRBD1,TRBV13,TRBJ2-6,TGTGCCAGCAGCCGAGGACAGGGGTTTTCTGGGGCCAACGTCCTGACTTTC,CASSRGQGFSGANVLTF
.,.,TRBV6-1,TRBJ2-2,TGTGCCAGCACCCGGTCAAGGGCTTACTCCGGGGAGCTGTTTTTT,CASTRSRAYSGELFF
.,TRBD1,TRBV5-1,TRBJ2-7,TGCGCCAGCAGCTTCGCCGGGACAGTCCCCAACGAGCAGTACTTC,CASSFAGTVPNEQYF
.,TRBD1,TRBV19,TRBJ2-1,TGTGCCAGTAACAAACCGGGACAGGGGGCTAGCGATGAGCAGTTCTTC,CASNKPGQGASDEQFF
.,.,TRBV12-2,TRBJ2-2,TGTGCAAGTCGCTTAGAACAATACACCGGGGAGCTGTTTTTT,CASRLEQYTGELFF
.,.,TRBV15,TRBJ2-2,TGTGCCACCAGCAGAGATTCTTTGGGGGGCGCGTACACCGGGGAGCTGTTTTTT,CATSRDSLGGAYTGELFF
once,TRBD2,TRBV19,TRBJ2-7,TGTGCCAGTAGTGAACCTGGGACTAGCGGGGTGTACGAGCAGTACTTC,CASSEPGTSGVYEQYF